This TCR beta chain emerged from a study of CD8+ T cells in alopecia areata. Study summary: Donor skin was harvested from roughly 6-13-month-old C3H/HeJ mice with spontaneous alopecia and grafted onto approximately 7-11-week-old female C3H/HeJ recipients. Study-wide points: Across lesional scalp, and particularly alopecia totalis/universalis, clonality surpassed that of normal scalp. Scalp sequencing captures resident alphabeta T cells of normal skin too.

This CDR3 has 15 amino acids. Germline loops: CDR1 GKSSPN, CDR2 SITVG. Turning to this clone: Its antigen is not known. Gene names follow the mouse nomenclature. Read data end 4 residues before the CDR3 end; the end is taken from the germline J gene.

RNA was extracted and reverse transcribed into cDNA as the sequencing template. TCRdb's table, derived via immunoSEQ multiplex PCR, lists solely in-frame clones and lacks some. The table lists about 110,000 clones, with no singletons. The chain carries TRBV31 and TRBJ2-1; 9 nucleotides agree with TRBD2. Sample: lesional skin. The sequence was obtained from a C3H/HeJ mouse with alopecia areata. The mouse line has the MHC haplotype H2-k. The CDR3 loop reads CAWSLGDWGKAEQFF. Incomplete CDR3 DNA: TGTGCCTGGAGTCTAGGAGACTGGGGGAAGGCT.